This T cell receptor beta chain emerged from a study of T cell responses to AZD1222 COVID-19 vaccine. V was cut by 3 bases and J by 6 bases, with 15 bases left in between. CDR1 and CDR2 from the germline V gene are SGHDN and FVKESK. The CDR3 consists of 15 residues. Study-wide results and caveats: At baseline, seropositivity was found in only six or seven AZD1222 recipients.

Produced via immunoSEQ multiplex PCR; TCRdb's table is partial and in-frame only. The table includes roughly 180,000 clones, approximately 90% detected once. Note on this clone: Its target is unknown.

The genes are TRBV14 and TRBJ1-5; D remains unclear. This receptor was identified in an adult who received the AZD1222 COVID-19 vaccine. This material consisted of peripheral blood, taken 28 days after the second AZD1222 dose. CDR3 DNA: TGTGCCAGCAGCCATTCAGACACTCCCCTTCAGCCCCAGCATTTT. Amino acids: CASSHSDTPLQPQHF.